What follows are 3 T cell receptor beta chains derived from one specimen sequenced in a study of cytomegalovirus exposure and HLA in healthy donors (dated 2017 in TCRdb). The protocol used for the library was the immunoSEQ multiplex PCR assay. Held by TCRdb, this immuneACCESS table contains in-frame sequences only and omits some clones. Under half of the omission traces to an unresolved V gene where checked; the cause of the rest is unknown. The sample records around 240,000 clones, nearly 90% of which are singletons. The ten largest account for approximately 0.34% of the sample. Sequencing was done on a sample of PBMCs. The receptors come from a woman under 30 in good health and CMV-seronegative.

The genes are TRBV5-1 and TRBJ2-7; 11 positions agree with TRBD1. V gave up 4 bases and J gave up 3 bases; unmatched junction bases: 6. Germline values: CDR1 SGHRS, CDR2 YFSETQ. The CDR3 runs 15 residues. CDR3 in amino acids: CASSPGQGDRYEQYF. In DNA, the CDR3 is TGCGCCAGCAGCCCGGGACAGGGGGACCGCTACGAGCAGTACTTC.

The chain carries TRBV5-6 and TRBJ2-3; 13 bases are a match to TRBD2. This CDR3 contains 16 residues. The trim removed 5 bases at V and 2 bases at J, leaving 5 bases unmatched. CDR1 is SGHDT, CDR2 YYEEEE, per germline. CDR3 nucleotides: TGTGCCAGCAGGCGACTAGCGGGGGGACCCACAGATACGCAGTATTTT. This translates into CASRRLAGGPTDTQYF.

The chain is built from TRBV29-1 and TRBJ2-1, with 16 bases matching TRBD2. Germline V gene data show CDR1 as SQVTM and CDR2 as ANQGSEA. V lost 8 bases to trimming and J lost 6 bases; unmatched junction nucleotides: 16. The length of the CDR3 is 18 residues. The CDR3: CSSVPGLAGGSRFNEQFF. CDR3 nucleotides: TGCAGCTCGGTTCCGGGACTAGCGGGGGGGAGTCGATTCAATGAGCAGTTCTTC.